Described below is a single T cell receptor beta chain sequence and its context. Its antigen remains unknown. The junction shows a germline mismatch at one end, possibly a read error. This specimen comes from a study of T cell responses to AZD1222 COVID-19 vaccine. General study results and limits: Breadth and depth of Spike-specific TCRs rose after two AZD1222 doses. Only five to seven AZD1222 recipients were seropositive at baseline. Spike regions recognized by vaccine-associated CD4 TCRs spanned the protein, led by 160-218 and 743-854.

Some clones are missing from TCRdb's copy, which holds only in-frame ones; the method was immunoSEQ multiplex PCR. The sample has 150,000 or so clones; around 89% are singletons. The CDR3 sequence is 12 residues long. CDR1 is GTSNPN and CDR2 is SVGIG in the germline V gene (reference sequence). The chain is built from TRBV30 and TRBJ1-6; unclear D gene. The source is an adult in good health. Sequenced here: peripheral blood, sampled on day 0 of AZD1222 vaccination. The CDR3 sequence: CAWSVVLGSPRF. The CDR3 nucleotides read TGTGCCTGGAGTGTAGTATTGGGGTCGCCTCGCTTT.